Listed here are 7 T cell receptor beta chains from one sample, sequenced in a study of response to subunit inactivated influenza vaccine. Via MiXCR, TCRdb re-called the RT-PCR reads, giving one row per CDR3 protein. Of 280,000 or so distinct CDR3 sequences in the sample, about a fifth were seen once. The specimen was PBMCs from blood, collected about 20 months after vaccination. The receptors here all came from a man between 50 and 75 years old who received an inactivated influenza vaccine.

This sequence joins TRBV28 and TRBJ2-7; 14 nucleotides agree with TRBD2. Germline loops: CDR1 MDHEN, CDR2 SYDVKM. Losses at the gene ends were 6 bases for V and 4 bases for J; bases not matched to a gene: 5. The CDR3 runs to 15 residues. CDR3 coding DNA: TGTGCCAGCAGCTCGGGACTAGCGGGAGTATACGAGCAGTACTTC. Encoded protein: CASSSGLAGVYEQYF.

Ten or more counts support this clonotype. The V call is TRBV12-3 or TRBV12-4, the J call TRBJ1-1, with D tentatively TRBD1 (6 bases). This CDR3 region has 14 residues. V was shortened by 4 bases and J by 1 base, with 10 bases between the two germline ends. CDR3 coding DNA: TGTGCCAGCAGTTCACAGGGTCGGAACACTGAAGCTTTCTTT. Its protein is CASSSQGRNTEAFF.

The V gene is TRBV5-1, the J gene TRBJ2-7; TRBD1 matches 12 bases. The CDR3 covers 15 residues. The V segment lost 4 bases and the J segment 5 bases; nucleotides outside the gene matches: 7. Germline values: CDR1 SGHRS, CDR2 YFSETQ. The DNA for the CDR3 is TGCGCCAGCAGCCCCGGGGACAGGGGGCCTGACGAGCAGTACTTC. Translating gives CASSPGDRGPDEQYF.

A few counts support this clonotype. CDR3: CSARDKGDYGYTF. In DNA form, the CDR3 reads TGCAGTGCTAGAGATAAGGGGGACTATGGCTACACCTTC. The V and J genes are TRBV20-1 and TRBJ1-2; TRBD1 might be the D (6 bases). The CDR3 contains 13 residues. Trimming removed 0 bases from V and 3 bases from J, with 8 bases in between. The germline V gene encodes CDR1 DFQATT and CDR2 SNEGSKA (reference sequence).

The gene calls are TRBV18 and TRBJ1-1; no reliable D call. CDR1 and CDR2 (germline): KGHSH, LQKENI. The CDR3 runs 12 residues. Trimming pared 1 base from V and 7 bases from J, leaving 7 bases between. CDR3 DNA sequence: TGTGCCAGCTCACCACGGGCAGATGAAGCTTTCTTT. Its translation is CASSPRADEAFF.

A few counts support this clonotype. This chain connects TRBV2 to TRBJ2-3; 10 bases are a match to TRBD2. The germline V gene encodes CDR1 SNHLY and CDR2 FYNNEI. V shed 6 bases and J 0 bases; nucleotides not matched to a gene: 12. CDR3 length: 18 residues. This CDR3 reads CASSLARLAGQSTDTQYF. Here the CDR3 DNA reads TGTGCCAGCAGCCTGGCTAGACTAGCGGGCCAAAGCACAGATACGCAGTATTTT.

The chain recombines TRBV3-1 with TRBJ2-2; no clear D gene. The CDR3 loop spans 16 amino acids. From germline, CDR1 is LGHDT and CDR2 YNNKEL (reference sequence). Trimming pared 3 bases from V and 2 bases from J, leaving 13 bases between. CDR3 in amino acids: CASSHFRDPNTGELFF. CDR3 DNA sequence: TGTGCCAGCAGCCATTTCAGAGACCCTAACACCGGGGAGCTGTTTTTT.